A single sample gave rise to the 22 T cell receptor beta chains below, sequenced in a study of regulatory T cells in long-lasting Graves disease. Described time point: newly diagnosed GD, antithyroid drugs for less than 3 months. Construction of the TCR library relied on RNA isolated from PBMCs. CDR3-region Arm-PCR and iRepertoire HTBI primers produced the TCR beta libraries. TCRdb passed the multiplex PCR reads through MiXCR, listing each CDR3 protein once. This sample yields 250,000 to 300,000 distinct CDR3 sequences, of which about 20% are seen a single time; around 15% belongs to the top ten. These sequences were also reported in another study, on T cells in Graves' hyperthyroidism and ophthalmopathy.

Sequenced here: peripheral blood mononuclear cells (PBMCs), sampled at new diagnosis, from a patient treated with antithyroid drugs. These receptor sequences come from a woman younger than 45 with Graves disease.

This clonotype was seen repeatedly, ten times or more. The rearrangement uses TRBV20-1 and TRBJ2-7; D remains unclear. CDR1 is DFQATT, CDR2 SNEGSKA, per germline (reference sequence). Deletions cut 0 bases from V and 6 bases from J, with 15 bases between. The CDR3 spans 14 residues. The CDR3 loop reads CSARDQTDPGEQYF. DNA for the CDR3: TGCAGTGCTAGAGATCAGACCGACCCGGGCGAGCAGTACTTC.

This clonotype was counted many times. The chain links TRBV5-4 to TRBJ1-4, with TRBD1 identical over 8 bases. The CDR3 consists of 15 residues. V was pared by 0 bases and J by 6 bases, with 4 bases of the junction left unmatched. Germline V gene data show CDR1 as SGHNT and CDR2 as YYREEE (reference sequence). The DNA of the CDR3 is TGTGCCAGCAGCTTGGGAGGACAGGGCGATGAAAAACTGTTTTTT. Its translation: CASSLGGQGDEKLFF.

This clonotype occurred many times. CDR3 in amino acids: CATSDPTQGRETQYF. The CDR3 bases are TGTGCCACCAGTGATCCCACACAAGGGCGGGAGACCCAGTACTTC. The chain is built from TRBV24-1 and TRBJ2-5; D gene unclear. Trimming stripped 3 bases from V and 5 bases from J, with 15 bases between. Germline CDR1 and CDR2: KGHDR and SFDVKD. CDR3 size: 15 residues.

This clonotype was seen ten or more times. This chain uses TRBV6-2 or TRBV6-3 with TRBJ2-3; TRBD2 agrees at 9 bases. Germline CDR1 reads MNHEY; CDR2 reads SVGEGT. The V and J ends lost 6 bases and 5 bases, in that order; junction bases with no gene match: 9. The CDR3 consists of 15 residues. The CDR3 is CASSGSGGLLDTQYF. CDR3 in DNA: TGTGCCAGCAGCGGCAGCGGGGGGTTGTTAGATACGCAGTATTTT.

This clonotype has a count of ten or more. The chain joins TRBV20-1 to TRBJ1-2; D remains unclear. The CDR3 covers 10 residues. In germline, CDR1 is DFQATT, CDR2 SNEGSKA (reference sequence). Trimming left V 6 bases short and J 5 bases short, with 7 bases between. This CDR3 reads CSAPEYGYTF. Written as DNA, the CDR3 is TGCAGTGCCCCCGAGTATGGCTACACCTTC.

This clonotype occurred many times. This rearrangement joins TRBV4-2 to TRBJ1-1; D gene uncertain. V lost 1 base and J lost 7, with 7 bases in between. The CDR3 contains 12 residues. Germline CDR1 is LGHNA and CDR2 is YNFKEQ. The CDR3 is CASSQAGVEAFF. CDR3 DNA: TGTGCCAGCAGCCAAGCGGGAGTTGAAGCTTTCTTT.

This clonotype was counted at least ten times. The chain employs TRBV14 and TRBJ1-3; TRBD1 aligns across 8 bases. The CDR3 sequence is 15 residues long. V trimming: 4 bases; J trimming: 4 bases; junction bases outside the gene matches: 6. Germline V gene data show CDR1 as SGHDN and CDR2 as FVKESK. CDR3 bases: TGTGCCAGCAGCCCCCGACAGGGGTACGGAAACACCATATATTTT. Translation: CASSPRQGYGNTIYF.

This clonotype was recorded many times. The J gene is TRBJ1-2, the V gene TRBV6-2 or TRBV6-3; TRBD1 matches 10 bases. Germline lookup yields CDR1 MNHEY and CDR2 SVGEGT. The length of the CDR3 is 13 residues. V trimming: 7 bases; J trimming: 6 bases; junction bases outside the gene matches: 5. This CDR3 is CASTLGQGNGYTF. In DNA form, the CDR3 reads TGTGCCAGCACCCTGGGACAGGGGAATGGCTACACCTTC.

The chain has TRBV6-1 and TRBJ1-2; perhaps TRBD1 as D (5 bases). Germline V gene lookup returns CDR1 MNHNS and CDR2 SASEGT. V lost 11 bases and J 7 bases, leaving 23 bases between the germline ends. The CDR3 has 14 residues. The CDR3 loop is CAGGTGTDPSGYTF. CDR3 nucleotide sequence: TGTGCCGGGGGAACCGGGACGGATCCTTCTGGCTACACCTTC.

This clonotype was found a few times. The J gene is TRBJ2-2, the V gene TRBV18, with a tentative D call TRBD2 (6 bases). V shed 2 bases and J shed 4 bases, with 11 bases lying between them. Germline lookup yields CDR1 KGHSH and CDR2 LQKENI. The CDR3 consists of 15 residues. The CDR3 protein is CASSPRRGVTGELFF. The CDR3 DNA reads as TGTGCCAGCTCACCAAGGCGGGGAGTCACCGGGGAGCTGTTTTTT.

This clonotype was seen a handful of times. The CDR3 DNA reads as TGTGCCAGCAGCTTGGAATCCTCTGAAAAACTGTTTTTT. Protein: CASSLESSEKLFF. The rearrangement uses TRBV5-4 and TRBJ1-4, with unresolved D. CDR1 and CDR2 from the germline V gene are SGHNT and YYREEE (reference sequence). The CDR3 is 13 residues long. V lost 0 bases and J 7 bases, leaving 7 bases between the germline ends.

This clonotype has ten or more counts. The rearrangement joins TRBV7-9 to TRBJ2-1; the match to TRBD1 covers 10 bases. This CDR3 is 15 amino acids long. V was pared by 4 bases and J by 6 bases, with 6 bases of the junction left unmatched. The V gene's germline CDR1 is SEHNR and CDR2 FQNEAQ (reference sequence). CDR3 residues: CASSSPGTGVNEQFF. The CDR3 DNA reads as TGTGCCAGCAGCTCCCCCGGGACAGGGGTCAATGAGCAGTTCTTC.

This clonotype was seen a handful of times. The CDR3 is CATSGGGFTGELFF. CDR3 in DNA: TGTGCCACCAGTGGCGGGGGCTTCACCGGGGAGCTGTTTTTT. This chain joins TRBV24-1 and TRBJ2-2; D possibly corresponds to TRBD2 (7 bases). This CDR3 contains 14 residues. The germline CDR1 and CDR2 sequences are KGHDR and SFDVKD. V was pared by 5 bases and J by 4 bases, with 10 bases between.

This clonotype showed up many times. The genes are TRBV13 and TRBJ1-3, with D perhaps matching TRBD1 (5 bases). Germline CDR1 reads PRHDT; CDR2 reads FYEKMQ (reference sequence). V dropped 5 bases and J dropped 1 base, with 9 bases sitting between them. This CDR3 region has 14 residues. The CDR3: CASSRGVSGNTIYF. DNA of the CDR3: TGTGCCAGCAGCCGGGGGGTTTCTGGAAACACCATATATTTT.

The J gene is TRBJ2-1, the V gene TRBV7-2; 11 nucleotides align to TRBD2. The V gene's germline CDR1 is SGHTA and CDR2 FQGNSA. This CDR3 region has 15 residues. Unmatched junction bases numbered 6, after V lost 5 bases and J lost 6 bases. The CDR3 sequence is CASSRTSGRINEQFF. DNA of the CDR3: TGTGCCAGCAGCCGCACTAGCGGGAGAATCAATGAGCAGTTCTTC.

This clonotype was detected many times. CDR3 nucleotide sequence: TGTGCCAGCAGTCCCGACAGATTCTATGGCTACACCTTC. As protein: CASSPDRFYGYTF. V usage is TRBV6-1 and J usage is TRBJ1-2; a possible D gene is TRBD1 (5 bases). The V end lost 5 bases, the J end lost 4 bases, and 11 bases lay between the germline ends. This CDR3 has 13 residues. Germline CDR1 MNHNS, CDR2 SASEGT.

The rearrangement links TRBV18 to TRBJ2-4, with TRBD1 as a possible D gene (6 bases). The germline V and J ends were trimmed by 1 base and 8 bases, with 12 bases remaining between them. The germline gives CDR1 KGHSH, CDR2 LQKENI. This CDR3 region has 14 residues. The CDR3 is CASSPRTDEDIQYF. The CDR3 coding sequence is TGTGCCAGCTCACCACGGACAGATGAGGACATTCAGTACTTC. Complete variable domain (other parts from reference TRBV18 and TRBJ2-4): NAGVMQNPRHLVRRRGQEARLRCSPMKGHSHVYWYRQLPEEGLKFMVYLQKENIIDESGMPKERFSAEFPKEGPSILRIQQVVRGDSAAYFCASSPRTDEDIQYFGAGTRLSVL.

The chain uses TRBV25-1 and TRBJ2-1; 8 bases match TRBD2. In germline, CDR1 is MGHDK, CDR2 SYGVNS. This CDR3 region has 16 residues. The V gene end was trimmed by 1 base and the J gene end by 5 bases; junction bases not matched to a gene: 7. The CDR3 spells CASSEFERGGHNEQFF. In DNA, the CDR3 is TGTGCCAGCAGTGAATTCGAACGGGGGGGCCACAATGAGCAGTTCTTC.

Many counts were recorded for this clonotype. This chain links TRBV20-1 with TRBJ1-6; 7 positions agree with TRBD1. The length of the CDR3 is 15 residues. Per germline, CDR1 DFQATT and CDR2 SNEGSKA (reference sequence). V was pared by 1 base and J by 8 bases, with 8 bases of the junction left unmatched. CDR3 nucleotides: TGCAGTGCTAGAGCTCCCCGAGGGGGCGATTCACCCCTCCACTTT. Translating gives CSARAPRGGDSPLHF.

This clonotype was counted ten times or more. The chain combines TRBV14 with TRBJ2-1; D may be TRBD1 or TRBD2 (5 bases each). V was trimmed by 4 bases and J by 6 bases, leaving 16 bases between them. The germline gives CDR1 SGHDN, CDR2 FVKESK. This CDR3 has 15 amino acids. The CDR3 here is CASSPDGDLSNEQFF. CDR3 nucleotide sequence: TGTGCCAGCAGCCCCGACGGGGACCTCTCCAATGAGCAGTTCTTC.

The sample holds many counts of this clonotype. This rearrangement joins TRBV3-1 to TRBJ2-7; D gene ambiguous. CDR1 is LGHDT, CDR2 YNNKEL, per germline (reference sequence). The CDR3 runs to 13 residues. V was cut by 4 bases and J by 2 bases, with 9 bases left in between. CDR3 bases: TGTGCCAGCAGCCTGCGAGATACCTACGAGCAGTACTTC. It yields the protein CASSLRDTYEQYF.

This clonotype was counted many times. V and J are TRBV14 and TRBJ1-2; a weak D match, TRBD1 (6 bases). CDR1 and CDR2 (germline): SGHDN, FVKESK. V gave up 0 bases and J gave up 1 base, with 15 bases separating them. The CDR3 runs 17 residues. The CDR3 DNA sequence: TGTGCCAGCAGCCAAGATGGCAGGGGTCGACATAACTATGGCTACACCTTC. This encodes CASSQDGRGRHNYGYTF.